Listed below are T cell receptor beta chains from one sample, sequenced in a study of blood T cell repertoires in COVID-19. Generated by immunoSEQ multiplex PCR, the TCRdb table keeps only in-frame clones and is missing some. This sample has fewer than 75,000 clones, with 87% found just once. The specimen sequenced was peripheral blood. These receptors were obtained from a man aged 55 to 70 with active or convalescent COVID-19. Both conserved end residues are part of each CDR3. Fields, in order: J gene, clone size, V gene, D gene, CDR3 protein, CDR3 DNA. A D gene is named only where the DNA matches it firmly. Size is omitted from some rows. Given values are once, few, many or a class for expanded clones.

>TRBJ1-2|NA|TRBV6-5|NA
CASRGGDTADRGYTF
TGTGCCAGCAGGGGGGGGGACACGGCCGATAGGGGCTACACCTTC
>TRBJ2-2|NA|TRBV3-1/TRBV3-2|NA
CASSQDPRGGGNTGELFF
TGTGCCAGCAGCCAAGATCCGAGGGGGGGTGGGAACACCGGGGAGCTGTTTTTT
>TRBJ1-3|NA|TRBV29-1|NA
CSVGQLSGNTIYF
TGCAGCGTCGGACAGCTCTCTGGAAACACCATATATTTT
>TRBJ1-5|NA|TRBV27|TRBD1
CASSPVTGVSNQPQHF
TGTGCCAGCAGCCCGGTGACAGGGGTTAGCAATCAGCCCCAGCATTTT
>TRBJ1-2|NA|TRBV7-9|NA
CASSLMSVSGYTF
TGTGCCAGCAGCTTAATGTCGGTCTCTGGCTACACCTTC
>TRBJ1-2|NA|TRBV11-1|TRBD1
CASSFRTGAGGYTF
TGTGCCAGCAGCTTCCGGACAGGGGCAGGTGGCTACACCTTC
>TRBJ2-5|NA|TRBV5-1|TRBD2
CASSDGGVAETQYF
TGCGCCAGCAGCGACGGGGGGGTCGCCGAGACCCAGTACTTC
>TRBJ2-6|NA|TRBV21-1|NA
CASSKMWFRAPSSGANVLTF
TGTGCCAGCAGCAAAATGTGGTTCAGGGCCCCAAGCTCTGGGGCCAACGTCCTGACTTTC
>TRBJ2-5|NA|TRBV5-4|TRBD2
CASSLSSGRIETQYF
TGTGCCAGCAGCTTGTCTAGCGGGAGGATAGAGACCCAGTACTTC
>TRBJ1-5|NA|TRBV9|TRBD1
CASSVTGGDQPQHF
TGTGCCAGCAGCGTAACAGGGGGGGACCAGCCCCAGCATTTT
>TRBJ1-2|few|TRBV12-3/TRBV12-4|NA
CASRQTGSYGYTF
TGTGCCAGCAGACAGACAGGCTCCTATGGCTACACCTTC
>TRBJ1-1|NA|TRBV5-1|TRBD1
CASSLGQGSEAFF
TGCGCCAGCAGCTTGGGACAGGGGAGTGAAGCTTTCTTT
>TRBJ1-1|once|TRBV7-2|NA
CASSLGGHYPMNTEAFF
TGTGCCAGCAGCTTAGGGGGACATTACCCGATGAACACTGAAGCTTTCTTT
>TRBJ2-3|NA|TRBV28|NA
CASSSGTYTQYF
TGTGCCAGCAGTTCCGGGACATATACGCAGTATTTT
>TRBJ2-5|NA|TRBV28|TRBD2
CASKTGGHETQYF
TGTGCCAGCAAGACGGGGGGGCATGAGACCCAGTACTTC
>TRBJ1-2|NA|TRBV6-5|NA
CASSPGQGLTF
TGTGCCAGCAGTCCGGGCCAGGGGCTCACCTTC
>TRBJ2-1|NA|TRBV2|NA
CASKSTGQPYNEQFF
TGTGCCAGCAAGTCGACCGGACAGCCCTACAATGAGCAGTTCTTC
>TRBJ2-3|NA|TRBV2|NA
CASTLGLLDTQYF
TGTGCCAGCACCTTGGGACTGCTAGATACGCAGTATTTT
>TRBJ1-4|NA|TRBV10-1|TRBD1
CASRRQGGGEKLFF
TGCGCCAGCAGAAGACAGGGAGGTGGTGAAAAACTGTTTTTT
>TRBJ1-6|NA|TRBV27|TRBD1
CASSLSLSTGRGSPLHF
TGTGCCAGCAGTTTATCCTTGTCGACAGGGCGGGGATCACCCCTCCACTTT
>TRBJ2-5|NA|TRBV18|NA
CASSPPGSGTQYF
TGTGCCAGCTCACCACCGGGCTCCGGAACCCAGTACTTC
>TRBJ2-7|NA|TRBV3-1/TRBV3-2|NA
CASSHDAGNYEQYF
TGTGCCAGCAGCCATGACGCGGGGAACTACGAGCAGTACTTC
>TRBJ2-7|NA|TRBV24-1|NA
CATSDPRKAGNEQYF
TGTGCCACCAGTGATCCCCGGAAGGCGGGAAACGAGCAGTACTTC
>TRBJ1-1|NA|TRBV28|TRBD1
CASSFSDRGPEAFF
TGTGCCAGCAGTTTCTCTGACAGGGGCCCTGAAGCTTTCTTT
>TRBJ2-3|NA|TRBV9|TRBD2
CASSTAGGLPDTQYF
TGTGCCAGCAGCACAGCGGGGGGGCTTCCAGATACGCAGTATTTT
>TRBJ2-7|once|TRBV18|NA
CASSPGWESPSGNEQYF
TGTGCCAGCTCACCAGGTTGGGAGAGTCCTTCGGGTAACGAGCAGTACTTC
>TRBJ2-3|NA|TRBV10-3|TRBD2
CAISDAGTSGGSTDTQYF
TGTGCCATCAGCGATGCCGGGACTAGCGGGGGGAGCACAGATACGCAGTATTTT
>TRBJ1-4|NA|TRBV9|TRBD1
CASSVQGGTTGRDEKLFF
TGTGCCAGCAGCGTACAAGGGGGTACGACAGGGCGGGATGAAAAACTGTTTTTT
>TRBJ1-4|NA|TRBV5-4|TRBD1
CASSLGGGGEKLFF
TGTGCCAGCAGCTTGGGAGGGGGCGGGGAAAAACTGTTTTTT
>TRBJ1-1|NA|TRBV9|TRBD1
CASSKGGQANTEAFF
TGTGCCAGCAGTAAGGGGGGACAGGCCAACACTGAAGCTTTCTTT
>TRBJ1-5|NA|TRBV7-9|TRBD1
CASSSTGDNQPQHF
TGTGCCAGCAGCTCCACAGGGGACAATCAGCCCCAGCATTTT
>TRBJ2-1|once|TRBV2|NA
CASSEQGFLYHEQFF
TGTGCCAGCAGTGAACAGGGGTTTCTCTATCATGAGCAGTTCTTC
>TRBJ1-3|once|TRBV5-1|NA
CASSLALTGGSSGNTIYF
TGCGCCAGCAGCTTGGCCCTCACGGGGGGGAGCTCTGGAAACACCATATATTTT
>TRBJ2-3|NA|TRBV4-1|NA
CASSQDAGRSDTQYF
TGCGCCAGCAGCCAAGATGCGGGTCGGTCAGATACGCAGTATTTT
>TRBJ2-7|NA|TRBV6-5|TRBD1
CASSYDRGLNEQYF
TGTGCCAGCAGCTACGACAGGGGGCTCAACGAGCAGTACTTC
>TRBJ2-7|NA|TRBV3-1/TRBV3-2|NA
CASSQVPGLAYEQYF
TGTGCCAGCAGCCAAGTCCCGGGTTTAGCCTACGAGCAGTACTTC
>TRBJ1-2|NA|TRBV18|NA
CASSPRQTSNYGYTF
TGTGCCAGCTCACCACGACAGACATCAAACTATGGCTACACCTTC
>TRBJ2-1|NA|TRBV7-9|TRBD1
CASSKTDRGNEQFF
TGTGCCAGCAGCAAAACAGACAGGGGGAATGAGCAGTTCTTC
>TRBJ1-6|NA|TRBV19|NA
CASSIFSGESSPLHF
TGTGCCAGTAGTATCTTTTCTGGAGAAAGTTCACCCCTCCACTTT
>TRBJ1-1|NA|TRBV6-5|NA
CAITQDTNTEAFF
TGTGCCATAACACAGGACACTAACACTGAAGCTTTCTTT
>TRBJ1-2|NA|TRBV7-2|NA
CASSPYRDYGYTF
TGTGCCAGCAGCCCTTACAGGGACTATGGCTACACCTTC
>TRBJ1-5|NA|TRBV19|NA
CASSTIRGGSNQPQHF
TGTGCCAGTAGTACCATCAGGGGTGGGAGCAATCAGCCCCAGCATTTT
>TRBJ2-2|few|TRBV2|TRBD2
CASEILGGTGELFF
TGTGCCAGCGAGATTCTGGGGGGGACCGGGGAGCTGTTTTTT
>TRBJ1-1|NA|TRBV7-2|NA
CASSLGARVIEAFF
TGTGCCAGCAGCTTAGGGGCCAGGGTTATTGAAGCTTTCTTT
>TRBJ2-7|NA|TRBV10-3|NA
CASSSSLYEQYF
TGTGCCAGCAGCTCTAGTCTTTACGAGCAGTACTTC
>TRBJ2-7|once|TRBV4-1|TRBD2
CASSQPGGLYEQYF
TGCGCCAGCAGCCAACCGGGGGGACTCTACGAGCAGTACTTC
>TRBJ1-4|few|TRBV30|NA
CAWSVGVTNEKLFF
TGTGCCTGGAGTGTCGGGGTAACTAATGAAAAACTGTTTTTT
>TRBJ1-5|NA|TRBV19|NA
CASSIGGSHSNQPQHF
TGTGCCAGTAGTATAGGTGGCAGTCATAGCAATCAGCCCCAGCATTTT
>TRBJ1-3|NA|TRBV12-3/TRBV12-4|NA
CASSPDILIYF
TGTGCCAGCAGCCCGGACATCCTGATATATTTT
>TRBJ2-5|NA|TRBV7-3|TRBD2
CASSLGTKETQYF
TGTGCCAGCAGCCTGGGGACTAAAGAGACCCAGTACTTC
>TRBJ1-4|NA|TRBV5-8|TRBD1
CASSSSGTGNEKLFF
TGTGCCAGCAGCTCCTCCGGGACAGGGAATGAAAAACTGTTTTTT
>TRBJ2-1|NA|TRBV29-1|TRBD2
CSVVDSGVGTEQFF
TGCAGCGTTGTTGATAGCGGGGTTGGTACTGAGCAGTTCTTC
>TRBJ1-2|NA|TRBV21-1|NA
CASSKGFGTGGEGNYGYTF
TGTGCCAGCAGCAAAGGTTTTGGGACAGGGGGCGAGGGTAACTATGGCTACACCTTC
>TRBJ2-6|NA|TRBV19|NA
CASGLISGANVLTF
TGTGCCTCCGGACTTATCTCTGGGGCCAACGTCCTGACTTTC